Presented here are 4 T cell receptor beta chains from one specimen sequenced in a study of T cell clonotyping in hematopoietic cell transplantation. Time point described: recipient sample about 28 days before transplant, after cytoreduction. Sequenced by immunoSEQ multiplex PCR; TCRdb stores in-frame clones only, minus some. The sample has 25,000 to 30,000 clones, around 84% seen once. Specimen: peripheral blood mononuclear cells, collected before stem cell transplant. These receptor sequences come from an older woman with acute myeloid leukemia. Some clones in this sample may be carry-over from other donors' samples.

The V gene is TRBV29-1, the J gene TRBJ2-1; no reliable D call. V was cut by 7 bases and J by 4 bases, with 17 bases left in between. Germline-derived CDR1 and CDR2 are SQVTM and ANQGSEA. The CDR3 runs 14 residues. The CDR3 coding sequence is TGCAGCGCAACCTGGGGAAGCTTATACAATGAGCAGTTCTTC. The encoded protein is CSATWGSLYNEQFF.

The chain couples TRBV13 to TRBJ2-1, with a possible D match to TRBD1 (6 bases). V was trimmed by 3 bases and J by 5 bases, leaving 11 bases between them. CDR1 is PRHDT, CDR2 FYEKMQ, per germline (reference sequence). The CDR3 runs to 14 residues. This CDR3 is CASSFQGFNNEQFF. DNA for the CDR3: TGTGCCAGCAGCTTCCAGGGGTTCAACAATGAGCAGTTCTTC.

This clone was detected a few times. V gene TRBV2 combines with J gene TRBJ1-2; 11 nucleotides match TRBD1. The V and J ends lost 7 bases and 12 bases, in that order; junction bases with no gene match: 16. This CDR3 has 15 amino acids. CDR1 and CDR2 from the germline V gene are SNHLY and FYNNEI. Here the CDR3 reads CASTKERTGGLVHTF. Here the CDR3 DNA reads TGTGCCAGCACCAAAGAAAGGACAGGGGGCCTCGTCCACACCTTC.

The chain combines TRBV11-1 with TRBJ1-4; maybe TRBD1 (5 bases). Germline lookup yields CDR1 SGHAT and CDR2 FQDESV (reference sequence). The CDR3 totals 14 residues. V shed 5 bases and J shed 1 base, with 8 bases lying between them. The CDR3: CASSPGLTNEKLFF. DNA of the CDR3: TGTGCCAGCAGCCCAGGGCTAACTAATGAAAAACTGTTTTTT.